The 14 T cell receptor beta chains in this list originate from one sample, sequenced in a study of technical replicates of blood from a few donors. The assay was immunoSEQ multiplex PCR, and TCRdb's table has in-frame clones only and misses some. Counted here are under 85,000 clones, roughly 96% occurring once; the ten biggest clones make up over 0.2%. Sequenced sample: T cells isolated from PBMCs. Receptor source: a human donor in good health.

Only one count was recorded for this clone. The rearrangement links TRBV9 to TRBJ2-3; TRBD2 matches at 9 bases. The CDR3 is made up of 15 amino acids. Germline CDR1 is SGDLS and CDR2 is YYNGEE. V shed 3 bases, J shed 2 bases, and the junction held 4 bases outside the gene matches. CDR3 coding DNA: TGTGCCAGCAGCGCAGGACTAGCGCTCACAGATACGCAGTATTTT. This sequence encodes CASSAGLALTDTQYF.

In its sample, this clone was seen once. V is TRBV7-6 and J is TRBJ2-4; TRBD1 aligns across 12 bases. This CDR3 is built from 16 residues. J lost 7 bases, V lost 0 bases, and 4 bases had no gene match. In germline, CDR1 is SGHVS, CDR2 FNYEAQ. The CDR3 DNA reads TGTGCCAGCAGCTTAGCGGGACAGGGGGCTCGGAACATTCAGTACTTC. Translation gives CASSLAGQGARNIQYF.

This sequence joins TRBV19 and TRBJ2-6; a weak D match, TRBD1 (6 bases). The V and J ends lost 7 bases and 2 bases respectively, with 9 bases between them. Germline CDR1 LNHDA, CDR2 SQIVND (reference sequence). The CDR3 runs 14 residues. For the CDR3, the DNA is TGTGCCAGTACCGAGGGGGCTGGGGCCAACGTCCTGACTTTC. Translating gives CASTEGAGANVLTF. The variable domain in full, with the rest retrieved from reference TRBV19 and TRBJ2-6, is DGGITQSPKYLFRKEGQNVTLSCEQNLNHDAMYWYRQDPGQGLRLIYYSQIVNDFQKGDIAEGYSVSREKKESFPLTVTSAQKNPTAFYLCASTEGAGANVLTFGAGSRLTVL.

This chain joins TRBV19 and TRBJ1-5; 8 bases are a match to TRBD1. Germline V gene lookup returns CDR1 LNHDA and CDR2 SQIVND (reference sequence). V dropped 7 bases and J dropped 2; count of bases not matched to a gene: 4. The CDR3 is 14 residues long. The DNA of the CDR3 is TGTGCCAGTAACCCGGACAGGGGCAATCAGCCCCAGCATTTT. This gives the protein CASNPDRGNQPQHF.

The chain joins TRBV6-5 to TRBJ2-2, with D possibly being TRBD1 (5 bases). The length of the CDR3 is 16 residues. V dropped 0 bases and J dropped 0 bases, with 8 bases sitting between them. CDR1 and CDR2 (germline): MNHEY, SVGAGI. CDR3 amino acids: CASSYSGPANTGELFF. The DNA of the CDR3 is TGTGCCAGCAGTTACTCGGGGCCGGCGAACACCGGGGAGCTGTTTTTT.

This clone was observed a single time. The chain combines TRBV28 with TRBJ2-6; D uncertain. The V and J ends lost 10 bases and 0 bases respectively, with 7 bases between them. Per germline, CDR1 MDHEN and CDR2 SYDVKM. The CDR3 covers 13 residues. The CDR3 DNA sequence: TGTGCCATCCAGCGCTCTGGGGCCAACGTCCTGACTTTC. Translated: CAIQRSGANVLTF.

V usage is TRBV11-2 and J usage is TRBJ2-3, with D perhaps matching TRBD2 (7 bases). The CDR3 has 17 amino acids. CDR1 and CDR2 (germline): SGHAT, FQNNGV. V lost 5 bases, J lost 2 bases, and 20 bases lay in between. CDR3 sequence: CASSLKWGGAYTDTQYF. The CDR3 DNA follows: TGTGCCAGCAGCCTTAAATGGGGGGGGGCCTACACAGATACGCAGTATTTT.

The CDR3 loop is CASSARQGISEQYF. The CDR3 nucleotides read TGTGCCAGCAGCGCCCGACAGGGAATCTCCGAGCAGTACTTC. The chain joins TRBV5-6 to TRBJ2-7; 7 nucleotides align to TRBD1. Germline V gene lookup returns CDR1 SGHDT and CDR2 YYEEEE. CDR3 size: 14 residues. V was clipped by 4 bases and J by 6 bases; unmatched bases: 10.

The rearrangement links TRBV7-6 to TRBJ1-1, with D uncertain. The length of the CDR3 is 15 residues. Trimming stripped 0 bases from V and 1 base from J, with 9 bases between. Germline V CDR1 and CDR2: SGHVS, FNYEAQ. The CDR3 bases are TGTGCCAGCAGCTTAGCGGCAGGAGGGAACACTGAAGCTTTCTTT. Amino acid sequence: CASSLAAGGNTEAFF. The complete variable domain, with remaining parts taken from reference TRBV7-6 and TRBJ1-1, reads GAGVSQSPRYKVTKRGQDVALRCDPISGHVSLYWYRQALGQGPEFLTYFNYEAQQDKSGLPNDRFSAERPEGSISTLTIQRTEQRDSAMYRCASSLAAGGNTEAFFGQGTRLTVV.

The chain employs TRBV7-9 and TRBJ1-2; 9 nucleotides align to TRBD1. V lost 1 base, J lost 7 bases, and 1 base stayed unmatched. The CDR3 extends over 13 amino acids. Per germline, CDR1 SEHNR and CDR2 FQNEAQ (reference sequence). The CDR3 spells CASSLGTGAGYTF. As DNA, the CDR3 is TGTGCCAGCAGCTTAGGGACAGGGGCTGGCTACACCTTC. Supplemented by reference TRBV7-9 and TRBJ1-2, the full variable domain reads DTGVSQNPRHKITKRGQNVTFRCDPISEHNRLYWYRQTLGQGPEFLTYFQNEAQLEKSRLLSDRFSAERPKGSFSTLEIQRTEQGDSAMYLCASSLGTGAGYTFGSGTRLTVV.

For this clone: Additional DNA sequences in this sample encode the identical CDR3. This sequence joins TRBV15 and TRBJ2-5; perhaps TRBD2 as D (6 bases). Trimming stripped 0 bases from V and 2 bases from J, with 7 bases between. CDR1 is LNHNV and CDR2 is YYDKDF in the germline V gene (reference sequence). CDR3 length: 14 residues. CDR3: CATSRDRGQETQYF. DNA of the CDR3: TGTGCCACCAGCAGAGATCGGGGGCAAGAGACCCAGTACTTC.

The chain carries TRBV28 and TRBJ2-7; 12 bases fit TRBD1. The germline V gene has CDR1 MDHEN and CDR2 SYDVKM. The CDR3 is made up of 15 amino acids. J lost 7 bases, V lost 0 bases, and 4 bases had no gene match. The DNA of the CDR3 is TGTGCCAGCAGTTTATGGGGACAGGGGGCGGGGGAGCAGTACTTC. Translating gives CASSLWGQGAGEQYF.

The rearrangement uses TRBV9 and TRBJ1-5, with a possible D match to TRBD1 (5 bases). With 4 bases removed from V and 3 bases from J, the gap between germline ends came to 14 bases. There are 15 residues in the CDR3. CDR1 is SGDLS and CDR2 is YYNGEE in the germline V gene. The CDR3 DNA is TGTGCCAGCAGCTGGGGTGGGGGGGACAATCAGCCCCAGCATTTT. Translating it yields CASSWGGGDNQPQHF.

The chain employs TRBV4-1 and TRBJ2-5; D is unresolved. The CDR3 covers 11 residues. The ends were cut back, 1 base at V and 7 bases at J, with 4 bases in the middle. Germline V gives CDR1 MGHRA, CDR2 YSYEKL. The CDR3 spells CASSQVGTQYF. The DNA of the CDR3 is TGCGCCAGCAGCCAAGTCGGGACCCAGTACTTC.